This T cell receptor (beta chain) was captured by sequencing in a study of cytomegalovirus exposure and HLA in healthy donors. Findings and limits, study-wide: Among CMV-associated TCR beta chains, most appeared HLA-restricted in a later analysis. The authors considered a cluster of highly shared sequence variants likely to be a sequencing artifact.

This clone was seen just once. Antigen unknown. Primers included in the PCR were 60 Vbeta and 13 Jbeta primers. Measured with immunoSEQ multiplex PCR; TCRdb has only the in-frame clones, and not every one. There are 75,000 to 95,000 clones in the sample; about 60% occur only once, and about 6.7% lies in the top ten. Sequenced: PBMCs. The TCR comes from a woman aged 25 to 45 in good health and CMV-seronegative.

The CDR3 DNA sequence: TGTGCCAGCAGTCGACAGGGGACGAACACTGAAGCTTTCTTT. This translates into CASSRQGTNTEAFF. The chain uses TRBV25-1 and TRBJ1-1, with 8 positions matching TRBD1. From germline, CDR1 is MGHDK and CDR2 SYGVNS. The CDR3 loop spans 14 amino acids. V trimming: 5 bases; J trimming: 1 base; junction bases outside the gene matches: 3.